One T cell receptor (beta chain) is described in this entry. This record belongs to a study of blood T cell repertoires in COVID-19. TCRdb's table, derived via immunoSEQ multiplex PCR, lists solely in-frame clones and lacks some. The data hold 140,000 to 150,000 clones, with about 87% observed a single time. The CDR3 has 14 amino acids. Germline V gene sequence: CDR1 SQVTM, CDR2 ANQGSEA. The V and J ends lost 4 bases and 5 bases respectively, with 17 bases between them. Sequencing was carried out using peripheral blood. The receptor's source is a man between 50 and 59 years old who had recovered from COVID-19. The chain is built from TRBV29-1 and TRBJ1-2; the D gene is possibly TRBD1 (6 bases). The CDR3 loop reads CSVVGQTTGYGYTF. The CDR3, as DNA: TGCAGCGTTGTTGGACAGACAACAGGTTATGGCTACACCTTC.